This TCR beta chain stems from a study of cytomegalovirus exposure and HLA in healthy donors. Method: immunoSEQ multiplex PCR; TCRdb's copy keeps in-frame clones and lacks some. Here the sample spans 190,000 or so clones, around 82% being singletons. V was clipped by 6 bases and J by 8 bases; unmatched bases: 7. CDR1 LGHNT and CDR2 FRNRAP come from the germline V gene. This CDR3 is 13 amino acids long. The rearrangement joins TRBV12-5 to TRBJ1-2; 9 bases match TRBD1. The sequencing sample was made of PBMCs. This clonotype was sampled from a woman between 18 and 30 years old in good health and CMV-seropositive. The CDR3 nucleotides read TGTGCTAGTGGCCCGGGACAGGGCTTCGGCTACACCTTC. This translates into CASGPGQGFGYTF.